This T cell receptor beta chain emerged from a study of cytomegalovirus exposure and HLA in healthy donors. General study points: It was 164 TCR beta chains that were listed as cytomegalovirus-associated. Most TCR sequences were uncommon, yet certain public TCRs appeared in many donors. A missense DCLRE1C variant was associated with V- and J-gene trimming of TCR beta chains in a later analysis, and an independent cohort replicated the association. There was a cluster of highly shared sequence variants that was likely a sequencing artifact.

Comments on this clone: Antigen specificity is unknown.

The CDR3 is made up of 12 amino acids. The ends were cut back, 1 base at V and 9 bases at J, with 9 bases in the middle. Germline lookup yields CDR1 MGHRA and CDR2 YSYEKL. It was with 60 Vbeta and 13 Jbeta primers that the PCR ran. This table comes from immunoSEQ multiplex PCR, and its TCRdb copy is limited to in-frame clones, with some not included. This sample carries 75,000 to 90,000 clones, around 85% of them seen once, and the ten largest clones take 7.4%. The specimen sequenced was PBMCs. The sequence was collected from a middle-aged man in good health and CMV-seropositive. V and J are TRBV4-1 and TRBJ1-2; perhaps TRBD1 as D (5 bases). The CDR3: CASSQVTGRYTF. The CDR3 nucleotides are TGCGCCAGCAGCCAAGTAACAGGCCGCTACACCTTC.